One sample yielded the 10 T cell receptor beta chains listed below, sequenced in a study of T cell clonotyping in hematopoietic cell transplantation. Produced via immunoSEQ multiplex PCR; TCRdb's table is partial and in-frame only. The sample lists 17,000 or so clones, 80% to 95% occurring once. Sequenced material: peripheral blood mononuclear cells. The receptors here all came from a man in his forties or fifties in good health. Some clones in this sample may be carry-over from other donors' samples.

The chain joins TRBV7-6 to TRBJ2-7; D unclear. The CDR3 has 16 residues. V was cut by 1 base and J by 2 bases, with 15 bases left in between. The germline V gene has CDR1 SGHVS and CDR2 FNYEAQ. CDR3 region: CASSLGTAQTTYEQYF. The CDR3 coding sequence is TGTGCCAGCAGCTTAGGGACGGCACAAACTACCTACGAGCAGTACTTC.

The chain links TRBV5-1 to TRBJ2-5; 11 bases line up with TRBD2. Germline lookup yields CDR1 SGHRS and CDR2 YFSETQ. V gave up 3 bases and J gave up 2 bases; unmatched junction bases: 6. This CDR3 comprises 16 residues. The DNA of the CDR3 is TGCGCCAGCAGCTCCAATAGCGGGGGGGGGCAAGAGACCCAGTACTTC. It yields the protein CASSSNSGGGQETQYF.

The V gene is TRBV28, the J gene TRBJ1-5; TRBD1 is a possible D gene (5 bases). CDR3 length equals 12 residues. The germline V gene encodes CDR1 MDHEN and CDR2 SYDVKM. V lost 7 bases to trimming and J lost 1 base, with 5 bases between them. CDR3 DNA: TGTGCCAGCAAGGGGAGCAATCAGCCCCAGCATTTT. Encoded protein: CASKGSNQPQHF.

V is TRBV4-3 and J is TRBJ2-7; 13 nucleotides agree with TRBD2. The CDR3 extends over 15 amino acids. Germline assignment: CDR1 LGHNA and CDR2 YSLEER. Trimming cost V 2 bases and J 2 bases; bases outside gene matches: 0. The CDR3 bases are TGCGCCAGCAGCCAAACTAGCGGGAGGGCCTACGAGCAGTACTTC. This translates into CASSQTSGRAYEQYF.

The rearrangement links TRBV4-1 to TRBJ1-1, with D perhaps matching TRBD1 (6 bases). The CDR3 is 15 residues long. Per the germline V gene, CDR1 is MGHRA and CDR2 is YSYEKL. V lost 4 bases and J 2 bases, leaving 14 bases between the germline ends. The CDR3 DNA reads TGCGCCAGCAGCCTGGGGGCCGGGATTAACACTGAAGCTTTCTTT. Protein sequence: CASSLGAGINTEAFF.

The chain has TRBV4-1 and TRBJ2-5; 11 bases agree with TRBD2. The CDR3 extends over 18 amino acids. V trimming: 0 bases; J trimming: 3 bases; junction bases outside the gene matches: 9. CDR1 MGHRA and CDR2 YSYEKL come from the germline V gene. DNA of the CDR3: TGCGCCAGCAGCCAAGATCTAGGGCTAGCGGGAGGAAAAGAGACCCAGTACTTC. This codes for CASSQDLGLAGGKETQYF.

The chain links TRBV29-1 to TRBJ2-2, with 8 bases lining up with TRBD1. Germline values: CDR1 SQVTM, CDR2 ANQGSEA. The CDR3 loop spans 17 amino acids. The V gene end was trimmed by 0 bases and the J gene end by 7 bases; junction bases not matched to a gene: 13. The CDR3 loop reads CSVEDTGRQGAGGELFF. The CDR3 region has the DNA TGCAGCGTTGAAGATACGGGACGGCAGGGGGCAGGCGGGGAGCTGTTTTTT.

This chain joins TRBV9 and TRBJ2-5, with D perhaps matching TRBD2 (6 bases). Per germline, CDR1 SGDLS and CDR2 YYNGEE. This CDR3 is 16 amino acids long. Between the trimmed V and J ends, which lost 0 bases and 1 base, there was a span of 13 bases. The CDR3 DNA reads as TGTGCCAGCAGCGTAGCTGTAGCGGAACCCCAAGAGACCCAGTACTTC. As protein: CASSVAVAEPQETQYF. The whole variable domain, remainder taken from reference TRBV9 and TRBJ2-5, is DSGVTQTPKHLITATGQRVTLRCSPRSGDLSVYWYQQSLDQGLQFLIQYYNGEERAKGNILERFSAQQFPDLHSELNLSSLELGDSALYFCASSVAVAEPQETQYFGPGTRLLVL.

This chain links TRBV30 with TRBJ2-7; D perhaps matches TRBD1 (5 bases). V was trimmed by 1 base and J by 5 bases, leaving 12 bases between them. CDR3 length equals 13 residues. Per germline, CDR1 GTSNPN and CDR2 SVGIG (reference sequence). The CDR3 protein is CAWSDGRANEQYF. The CDR3, as DNA: TGTGCCTGGAGTGATGGCAGGGCTAACGAGCAGTACTTC.

V is TRBV5-1 and J is TRBJ2-2; the D is unclear. This CDR3 is built from 15 residues. Trimming left V 4 bases short and J 7 bases short, with 17 bases between. CDR1 and CDR2 (germline): SGHRS, YFSETQ. CDR3 coding DNA: TGCGCCAGCAGCCCACTCGACTCTGTGGGCGGGGAGCTGTTTTTT. This codes for CASSPLDSVGGELFF.